These 7 T cell receptor beta chains share one sample of origin, sequenced in a study of CD8 T cells in Susac syndrome. RNA, at about 0.5 to 1 ug, was reverse transcribed with random hexamers. TCRdb passed the immunoSEQ multiplex PCR reads through MiXCR, listing each CDR3 protein once. The table includes about 430,000 distinct CDR3 sequences, more than 80% detected once. Sequences were obtained from CD8+ T cells from PBMCs. The receptors come from a human donor with multiple sclerosis.

The chain combines TRBV20-1 with TRBJ1-6; D is undetermined. Germline lookup yields CDR1 DFQATT and CDR2 SNEGSKA (reference sequence). Trimming pared 0 bases from V and 0 bases from J, leaving 9 bases between. The length of the CDR3 is 16 residues. The CDR3 DNA is TGCAGTGCTAGAGAAGAGACTAGCTCCTATAATTCACCCCTCCACTTT. Its protein product is CSAREETSSYNSPLHF.

CDR3 residues: CASRATGWGAELATNEKLFF. The CDR3 bases are TGTGCCAGCAGAGCGACGGGGTGGGGGGCGGAACTGGCAACTAATGAAAAACTGTTTTTT. The gene calls are TRBV6-1 and TRBJ1-4; maybe TRBD1 (6 bases). V gave up 6 bases and J gave up 0 bases, with 26 bases separating them. This CDR3 spans 20 amino acids. CDR1 and CDR2 from the germline V gene are MNHNS and SASEGT.

The chain combines TRBV28 with TRBJ1-1; D perhaps matches TRBD1 (5 bases). Germline assignment: CDR1 MDHEN and CDR2 SYDVKM. V lost 3 bases, J lost 3 bases, and 14 bases lay in between. The CDR3 contains 15 residues. CDR3 protein: CASSFFGGEDTEAFF. Written as DNA, the CDR3 is TGTGCCAGCAGTTTCTTCGGGGGGGAGGACACTGAAGCTTTCTTT.

The chain joins TRBV27 to TRBJ2-1; D is perhaps TRBD1 (6 bases). V was trimmed by 1 base and J by 6 bases, leaving 13 bases between them. CDR1 and CDR2 (germline): MNHEY, SMNVEV (reference sequence). This CDR3 is 15 amino acids long. CDR3 bases: TGTGCCAGCAGTTTATTTGCAGGGGAGAGCAATGAGCAGTTCTTC. Translating it yields CASSLFAGESNEQFF.

V usage is TRBV11-2 and J usage is TRBJ1-2, with 7 bases identical to TRBD1. V lost 6 bases, J lost 8 bases, and 15 bases stayed unmatched. The CDR3 has 15 residues. CDR1 and CDR2 (germline): SGHAT, FQNNGV. CDR3 nucleotide sequence: TGTGCCAGCAGACCATTGTCAGGGGGGCCGATGGGCTACACCTTC. It specifies CASRPLSGGPMGYTF.

A single count supports this clonotype. The chain couples TRBV30 to TRBJ1-2; tentatively, D is TRBD1 (6 bases). The germline CDR1 and CDR2 sequences are GTSNPN and SVGIG (reference sequence). V gave up 0 bases and J gave up 4 bases, with 9 bases separating them. The CDR3 is 13 amino acids. CDR3 coding DNA: TGTGCCTGGAGTGTGACCAGGGGCTATGGCTACACCTTC. It is translated as CAWSVTRGYGYTF.

This clonotype is a singleton in its sample. The gene calls are TRBV9 and TRBJ2-7; 7 nucleotides agree with TRBD1. The CDR3 covers 13 residues. The germline V gene has CDR1 SGDLS and CDR2 YYNGEE. J lost 2 bases, V lost 3 bases, and 2 bases had no gene match. For the CDR3, the DNA is TGTGCCAGCAGCGCCACAGGGGCCTACGAGCAGTACTTC. This sequence encodes CASSATGAYEQYF.